This T cell receptor (beta chain) derives from a study of regulatory T cells in long-lasting Graves disease. This sample's time point: newly diagnosed GD, antithyroid drugs for less than 3 months. PBMC RNA served as the TCR library source. This CDR3 spans 15 amino acids. V gave up 0 bases and J gave up 2 bases, with 9 bases separating them. Germline lookup yields CDR1 LNHNV and CDR2 YYDKDF (reference sequence). This clonotype was detected a few times. Arm-PCR of CDR3 regions with iRepertoire HTBI primers generated TCR beta libraries. Via MiXCR, TCRdb re-called the multiplex PCR reads, giving one row per CDR3 protein. Among some 410,000 distinct CDR3 sequences listed, approximately 16% were seen once. The sample also formed part of further work on T cells in Graves' hyperthyroidism and ophthalmopathy. Per that paper: The model foresaw ophthalmopathy a median approximately 6.3 months prior to onset.

The genes are TRBV15 and TRBJ2-3; either TRBD1 or TRBD2 may fit D (6 bases each). The TCR sequence derives from a woman aged 25 to 39 with Graves disease. The specimen comprised peripheral blood mononuclear cells (PBMCs), sampled at new diagnosis, from a patient treated with antithyroid drugs. CDR3 region: CATSRERDNTDTQYF. CDR3 nucleotides: TGTGCCACCAGCAGAGAGCGGGACAACACAGATACGCAGTATTTT. The variable domain in full, completed from reference TRBV15 and TRBJ2-3, reads DAMVIQNPRYQVTQFGKPVTLSCSQTLNHNVMYWYQQKSSQAPKLLFHYYDKDFNNEADTPDNFQSRRPNTSFCFLDIRSPGLGDTAMYLCATSRERDNTDTQYFGPGTRLTVL.